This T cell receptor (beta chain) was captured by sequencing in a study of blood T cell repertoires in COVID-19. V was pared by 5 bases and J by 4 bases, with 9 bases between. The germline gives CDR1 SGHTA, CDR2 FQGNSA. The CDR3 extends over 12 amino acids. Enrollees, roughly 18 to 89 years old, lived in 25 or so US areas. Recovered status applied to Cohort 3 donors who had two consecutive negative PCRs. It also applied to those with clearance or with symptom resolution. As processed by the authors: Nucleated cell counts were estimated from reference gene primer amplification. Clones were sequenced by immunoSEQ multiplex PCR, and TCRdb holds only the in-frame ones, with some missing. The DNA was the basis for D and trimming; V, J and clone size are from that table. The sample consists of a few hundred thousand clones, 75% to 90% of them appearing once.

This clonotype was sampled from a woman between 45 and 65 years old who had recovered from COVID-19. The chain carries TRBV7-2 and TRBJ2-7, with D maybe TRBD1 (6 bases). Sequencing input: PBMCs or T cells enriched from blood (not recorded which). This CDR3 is CASSQGIYEQYF. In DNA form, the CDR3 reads TGTGCCAGCAGCCAGGGGATTTACGAGCAGTACTTC.